The rows below give T cell receptor beta chains drawn from one sample of a study of blood T cell repertoires in COVID-19. The data were produced by immunoSEQ multiplex PCR, yet TCRdb's version contains in-frame clones alone and is incomplete. The sample carries about 200,000 clones, 84% recorded once. The sequencing sample was made of PBMCs or T cells enriched from blood (not recorded which). The receptors stem from a woman in her twenties or thirties who had been exposed to COVID-19. Each CDR3 is given with its conserved first and last residue. The D gene is left open where the match is weak. Size tells how often a clone was seen (once, few, many) or the class of an expanded clone, and some rows leave it out.

J: TRBJ1-1
D: TRBD1
size: -
V: TRBV5-6
CDR3: CASSRRDRGEGTEAFF
DNA: TGTGCCAGCAGCCGCCGGGACAGGGGGGAAGGGACTGAAGCTTTCTTT

J: TRBJ1-4
D: -
size: once
V: TRBV19
CDR3: CASREVGGSDEKLFF
DNA: TGTGCCAGTAGAGAAGTAGGGGGTTCGGATGAAAAACTGTTTTTT

J: TRBJ1-1
D: -
size: -
V: TRBV5-1
CDR3: CASSSLPGEYTEAFF
DNA: TGCGCCAGCAGCTCCCTGCCCGGGGAATACACTGAAGCTTTCTTT

J: TRBJ1-4
D: -
size: -
V: TRBV5-4
CDR3: CASSSRGGEKLFF
DNA: TGTGCCAGCAGCTCGCGGGGAGGTGAAAAACTGTTTTTT

J: TRBJ1-4
D: -
size: -
V: TRBV3-1/TRBV3-2
CDR3: CATFFFSTGNLFF
DNA: TGTGCCACTTTTTTCTTCTCGACAGGAAACCTGTTTTTT

J: TRBJ1-2
D: TRBD1
size: few
V: TRBV5-1
CDR3: CASSYFQTGGYGYTF
DNA: TGCGCCAGCAGCTACTTCCAGACAGGGGGCTATGGCTACACCTTC

J: TRBJ1-5
D: TRBD1
size: -
V: TRBV27
CDR3: CASGDSAYSNQPQHF
DNA: TGTGCCAGCGGGGACAGCGCATATAGCAATCAGCCCCAGCATTTT

J: TRBJ1-5
D: -
size: -
V: TRBV19
CDR3: CASSYTVGGSQPQHF
DNA: TGTGCCAGTAGTTACACAGTTGGGGGCTCTCAGCCCCAGCATTTT

J: TRBJ1-5
D: -
size: -
V: TRBV7-2
CDR3: CASSLGAGQPQHF
DNA: TGTGCCAGCAGCTTAGGGGCGGGTCAGCCCCAGCATTTT

J: TRBJ2-2
D: -
size: -
V: TRBV5-4
CDR3: CASSLGAGGPPNTGELFF
DNA: TGTGCCAGCAGCTTGGGTGCAGGGGGGCCTCCGAACACCGGGGAGCTGTTTTTT

J: TRBJ2-1
D: -
size: -
V: TRBV6-5
CDR3: CASSLGRAYNEQFF
DNA: TGTGCCAGCAGTTTAGGCAGGGCCTACAATGAGCAGTTCTTC

J: TRBJ2-7
D: -
size: -
V: TRBV5-5
CDR3: CASSLALSLTYEQYF
DNA: TGTGCCAGCAGCTTGGCACTCTCCCTAACCTACGAGCAGTACTTC

J: TRBJ2-1
D: TRBD2
size: -
V: TRBV5-4
CDR3: CASSSTSGGYNEQFF
DNA: TGTGCCAGCAGCTCGACTAGCGGGGGATACAATGAGCAGTTCTTC

J: TRBJ1-3
D: TRBD1
size: -
V: TRBV5-3
CDR3: CARSLPMTGGNTIYF
DNA: TGTGCCAGAAGCCTTCCCATGACAGGGGGAAACACCATATATTTT

J: TRBJ2-6
D: -
size: once
V: TRBV6-4
CDR3: CASSDSTGSGANVLTF
DNA: TGTGCCAGCAGTGACTCGACAGGCTCTGGGGCCAACGTCCTGACTTTC

J: TRBJ2-1
D: TRBD2
size: -
V: TRBV19
CDR3: CASRSSGALYNEQFF
DNA: TGTGCCAGTAGGTCGAGCGGGGCATTGTACAATGAGCAGTTCTTC

J: TRBJ1-1
D: -
size: -
V: TRBV7-2
CDR3: CASSLDRPTEAFF
DNA: TGTGCCAGCAGCTTAGACAGACCCACTGAAGCTTTCTTT

J: TRBJ1-5
D: -
size: -
V: TRBV2
CDR3: CASSEPQGFNQPQHF
DNA: TGTGCCAGCAGTGAACCCCAGGGGTTCAATCAGCCCCAGCATTTT

J: TRBJ2-3
D: -
size: -
V: TRBV3-1/TRBV3-2
CDR3: CASSVNRDVNTDTQYF
DNA: TGTGCCAGCAGCGTCAACAGGGATGTGAACACAGATACGCAGTATTTT

J: TRBJ2-2
D: TRBD2
size: -
V: TRBV19
CDR3: CASSITYGGGTGELFF
DNA: TGTGCCAGTAGTATTACGTACGGGGGGGGCACCGGGGAGCTGTTTTTT

J: TRBJ1-2
D: TRBD1
size: -
V: TRBV6-5
CDR3: CASRKKGQAYGYTF
DNA: TGTGCCAGCAGAAAGAAAGGACAGGCCTATGGCTACACCTTC

J: TRBJ1-5
D: -
size: -
V: TRBV5-1
CDR3: CASSLAGGGQPQHF
DNA: TGCGCCAGCAGCTTGGCCGGGGGTGGGCAGCCCCAGCATTTT

J: TRBJ2-2
D: -
size: -
V: TRBV6-5
CDR3: CASSYSMGDYTGELFF
DNA: TGTGCCAGCAGTTACTCGATGGGGGACTACACCGGGGAGCTGTTTTTT

J: TRBJ1-2
D: TRBD1
size: -
V: TRBV11-2
CDR3: CASSLRGQGAYGYTF
DNA: TGTGCCAGCAGCCTCCGAGGGCAGGGGGCGTATGGCTACACCTTC

J: TRBJ2-2
D: -
size: -
V: TRBV6-6
CDR3: CASSYSRTGELFF
DNA: TGTGCCAGCAGTTACTCGAGGACCGGGGAGCTGTTTTTT

J: TRBJ2-3
D: TRBD2
size: -
V: TRBV3-1/TRBV3-2
CDR3: CASSQRAGGTSTDTQYF
DNA: TGTGCCAGCAGCCAACGAGCGGGGGGAACTAGCACAGATACGCAGTATTTT

J: TRBJ1-1
D: TRBD1
size: -
V: TRBV30
CDR3: CAWSVLDRAASEAFF
DNA: TGTGCCTGGAGTGTACTAGACAGGGCGGCCTCTGAAGCTTTCTTT

J: TRBJ1-6
D: TRBD1
size: once
V: TRBV2
CDR3: CASRAGGDNSPLHF
DNA: TGTGCCAGCAGGGCAGGGGGCGATAATTCACCCCTCCACTTT

J: TRBJ2-7
D: -
size: -
V: TRBV30
CDR3: CAWSVGGSYEQYF
DNA: TGTGCCTGGAGTGTAGGCGGGTCCTACGAGCAGTACTTC

J: TRBJ2-5
D: -
size: -
V: TRBV6-5
CDR3: CASSRPGIGETQYF
DNA: TGTGCCAGCAGCAGACCAGGGATTGGAGAGACCCAGTACTTC